The clone carrying this T cell receptor (beta chain) has more than one count but fewer than ten. The antigen remains undetermined. This entry belongs to a study of beta chain features in type 1 diabetes. Study summary: Healthy donors resembled patients in age, gender and cell yields.

As every portion of the isolated RNA was reverse transcribed, the sequencing read expressed TCRB transcripts. The average output of naive, central memory and regulatory T cell samples was several million reads. Libraries were prepared by immunoSEQ multiplex PCR; TCRdb keeps only in-frame clonotypes and omits some of them. The sample comprises about 620,000 clones, around 16% of which are singletons, and approximately 0.093% rests with the top ten. Averaging roughly 110 mL, one heparinised blood draw was given by each donor. Study-level results: Possible PCR preference for shorter templates applied equally to patients and controls.

CDR3 length: 15 residues. CDR1 is MNHNS and CDR2 is SASEGT in the germline V gene. Losses at the gene ends were 4 bases for V and 4 bases for J; bases not matched to a gene: 8. The sequenced sample was naive CD4+ T cells from blood. This sequence joins TRBV6-1 and TRBJ2-7; TRBD1 aligns across 9 bases. The TCR originated in a man between 18 and 35 years old in good health. The CDR3 region has the DNA TGTGCCAGCAGTGGGACAGGGGCAAAGACGTACGAGCAGTACTTC. It translates to CASSGTGAKTYEQYF.